This T cell receptor (beta chain) appears in the sequencing data of a study of blood T cell repertoires in COVID-19. In the study overall: Donors in the United States, Italy and Spain gave samples during acute or convalescent COVID-19. T cells, B-cell-depleted T cells, or PBMCs provided the cDNA or gDNA that served as material.

The CDR3 runs 13 residues. V lost 8 bases and J lost 12; bases outside the gene matches: 12. Per the germline V gene, CDR1 is LNHNV and CDR2 is YYDKDF (reference sequence). In the authors' workflow: Reference gene primers were amplified, and this amplification served to estimate nucleated cell counts. Sequencing was performed with immunoSEQ multiplex PCR; in TCRdb, only in-frame clones are kept and a portion is missing. V and J calls and clone size come straight from that table; D and trimming were deduced from the DNA. The table records about 210,000 clones, about 91% of them present only once. The specimen sequenced was peripheral blood. The rearrangement uses TRBV15 and TRBJ2-1; 8 positions agree with TRBD2. This receptor was identified in a man aged 18 to 29 with active or convalescent COVID-19. CDR3 sequence reads: CATQILAVKVQFF. The CDR3 nucleotides read TGTGCCACCCAAATACTAGCGGTGAAAGTGCAGTTCTTC. The full variable domain, rest sourced from reference TRBV15 and TRBJ2-1, is DAMVIQNPRYQVTQFGKPVTLSCSQTLNHNVMYWYQQKSSQAPKLLFHYYDKDFNNEADTPDNFQSRRPNTSFCFLDIRSPGLGDTAMYLCATQILAVKVQFFGPGTRLTVL.